This T cell receptor beta chain was profiled in a study of blood T cell repertoires in COVID-19. TCRdb's table, derived via immunoSEQ multiplex PCR, lists solely in-frame clones and lacks some. The table lists some 130,000 clones, around 86% of them singletons, with over 10% in the top ten. Losses at the gene ends were 0 bases for V and 8 bases for J; bases not matched to a gene: 6. There are 17 residues in the CDR3. The germline CDR1 and CDR2 sequences are ENHRY and SYGVKD. Patients of the Seattle cohort, enrolled during active infection, were followed longitudinally. Only a few counts were recorded for this clone.

The chain has TRBV10-3 and TRBJ2-1, with 14 positions matching TRBD2. This TCR was recovered from a woman aged 65 to 85 with COVID-19, enrolled during active disease. The sample comprised peripheral blood. The CDR3 region has the DNA TGTGCCATCAGTGAGTCAAGGGGACTAGCGGGGGTTGATGAGCAGTTCTTC. The encoded protein is CAISESRGLAGVDEQFF.